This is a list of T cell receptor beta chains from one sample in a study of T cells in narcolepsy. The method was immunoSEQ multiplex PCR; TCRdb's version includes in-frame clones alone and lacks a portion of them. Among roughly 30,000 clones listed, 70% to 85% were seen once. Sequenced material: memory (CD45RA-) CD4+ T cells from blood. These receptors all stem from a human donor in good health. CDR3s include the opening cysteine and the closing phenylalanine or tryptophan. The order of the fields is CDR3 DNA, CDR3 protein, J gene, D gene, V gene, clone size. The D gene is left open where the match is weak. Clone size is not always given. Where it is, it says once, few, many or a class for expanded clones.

CDR3nt: TGTGCCAGCAGCTCCACAGTGGCCGGGGAGCTGTTTTTT; CDR3aa: CASSSTVAGELFF; j_gene: TRBJ2-2; d_gene: NA; v_gene: TRBV7-7; abundance: NA
CDR3nt: TGTGCCAGCAGCTTATACGGGAGCGGGAGGATCAACGAGCAGTACTTC; CDR3aa: CASSLYGSGRINEQYF; j_gene: TRBJ2-7; d_gene: TRBD2; v_gene: TRBV7-2; abundance: NA
CDR3nt: TGCAGCGTTGGAGGGGATGTTAGCTCCTACAATGAGCAGTTCTTC; CDR3aa: CSVGGDVSSYNEQFF; j_gene: TRBJ2-1; d_gene: NA; v_gene: TRBV29-1; abundance: NA
CDR3nt: TGTGCTAGTGGTTTCCGGGGCCGGAGCTCCTACAATGAGCAGTTCTTC; CDR3aa: CASGFRGRSSYNEQFF; j_gene: TRBJ2-1; d_gene: NA; v_gene: TRBV12-5; abundance: NA
CDR3nt: TGTGCCTGGAGCCGGGACAGGGGTTTGAGGGCATCTGGAAACACCATATATTTT; CDR3aa: CAWSRDRGLRASGNTIYF; j_gene: TRBJ1-3; d_gene: TRBD1; v_gene: TRBV30; abundance: NA
CDR3nt: TGTGCCAGTAGCCCCAGGGTGGGTCGCACAGATACGCAGTATTTT; CDR3aa: CASSPRVGRTDTQYF; j_gene: TRBJ2-3; d_gene: NA; v_gene: TRBV19; abundance: NA
CDR3nt: TGTGCCAGCAGTTCCGGACTAGGCACAGATACGCAGTATTTT; CDR3aa: CASSSGLGTDTQYF; j_gene: TRBJ2-3; d_gene: TRBD2; v_gene: TRBV5-4; abundance: NA
CDR3nt: TGTGCCAGCAGCTTAGCCGGGACAGGGGTGCAATGGACTGAAGCTTTCTTT; CDR3aa: CASSLAGTGVQWTEAFF; j_gene: TRBJ1-1; d_gene: TRBD1; v_gene: TRBV11-2; abundance: NA
CDR3nt: TGTGCCAGTAGTGACTCGGGGAATCAGCCCCAGCATTTT; CDR3aa: CASSDSGNQPQHF; j_gene: TRBJ1-5; d_gene: NA; v_gene: TRBV19; abundance: NA
CDR3nt: TGTGCCAGCAGCTCCGGACAGGGGGCACGACAAGAGACCCAGTACTTC; CDR3aa: CASSSGQGARQETQYF; j_gene: TRBJ2-5; d_gene: TRBD1; v_gene: TRBV11-1; abundance: NA
CDR3nt: TGTGCCAGCAGTTTAGGGGGGGGGACTAAAGAGACCCAGTACTTC; CDR3aa: CASSLGGGTKETQYF; j_gene: TRBJ2-5; d_gene: NA; v_gene: TRBV7-7; abundance: NA
CDR3nt: TGCGCCAGCAGCTTGGCCTTTCATCCGGGAGAGGGCACCGGGGAGCTGTTTTTT; CDR3aa: CASSLAFHPGEGTGELFF; j_gene: TRBJ2-2; d_gene: NA; v_gene: TRBV5-1; abundance: NA
CDR3nt: TGTGCAAGTCGCTTAGTCAGGGGGGTGGCTCCCAAGGGTAATGAGCAGTTCTTC; CDR3aa: CASRLVRGVAPKGNEQFF; j_gene: TRBJ2-1; d_gene: NA; v_gene: TRBV12-2; abundance: NA
CDR3nt: TGTGCCAGCAGTCCCGACAGGAACTATAATTCACCCCTCCACTTT; CDR3aa: CASSPDRNYNSPLHF; j_gene: TRBJ1-6; d_gene: NA; v_gene: TRBV2; abundance: few
CDR3nt: TGCGCCAGCAGAAGGAGCACAGATACGCAGTATTTT; CDR3aa: CASRRSTDTQYF; j_gene: TRBJ2-3; d_gene: NA; v_gene: TRBV10-2; abundance: NA
CDR3nt: TGCAGCGCCAGGACAGAGCTAGGCCTTGGCTACACCTTC; CDR3aa: CSARTELGLGYTF; j_gene: TRBJ1-2; d_gene: NA; v_gene: TRBV29-1; abundance: NA
CDR3nt: TGTGCCAGCAGGAAGGGACAGGGATTAAATGAAAAACTGTTTTTT; CDR3aa: CASRKGQGLNEKLFF; j_gene: TRBJ1-4; d_gene: TRBD1; v_gene: TRBV5-8; abundance: NA
CDR3nt: TGTGCCAGCAGCCCAGCACCTGGGGACACGAACACTGAAGCTTTCTTT; CDR3aa: CASSPAPGDTNTEAFF; j_gene: TRBJ1-1; d_gene: NA; v_gene: TRBV14; abundance: few
CDR3nt: TGCGCCAGCAGCTTGGCCGTAGGACCGCTAGTCGGCTACACCTTC; CDR3aa: CASSLAVGPLVGYTF; j_gene: TRBJ1-2; d_gene: NA; v_gene: TRBV5-1; abundance: NA
CDR3nt: TGTGCCAGCAGCTCACAGGGTGGGAACGAGCAGTACTTC; CDR3aa: CASSSQGGNEQYF; j_gene: TRBJ2-7; d_gene: NA; v_gene: TRBV7-3; abundance: NA
CDR3nt: TGTGCCAGCTCATCAGAGGGCGCGGGACAGAGGAGACCTAATGAAAAACTGTTTTTT; CDR3aa: CASSSEGAGQRRPNEKLFF; j_gene: TRBJ1-4; d_gene: TRBD1; v_gene: TRBV18; abundance: NA
CDR3nt: TGTGCCAGTAGTATTTACGGGAGGCCCACAGATACGCAGTATTTT; CDR3aa: CASSIYGRPTDTQYF; j_gene: TRBJ2-3; d_gene: TRBD2; v_gene: TRBV19; abundance: NA
CDR3nt: TGTGCCAGCAGCCATCCTATGGGGGGACGTTACAATGAGCAGTTCTTC; CDR3aa: CASSHPMGGRYNEQFF; j_gene: TRBJ2-1; d_gene: NA; v_gene: TRBV7-2; abundance: NA
CDR3nt: TGTGCCAGCAGCTTAGGGGACAGGGGAGAGGAAAAACTGTTTTTT; CDR3aa: CASSLGDRGEEKLFF; j_gene: TRBJ1-4; d_gene: TRBD1; v_gene: TRBV11-3; abundance: NA